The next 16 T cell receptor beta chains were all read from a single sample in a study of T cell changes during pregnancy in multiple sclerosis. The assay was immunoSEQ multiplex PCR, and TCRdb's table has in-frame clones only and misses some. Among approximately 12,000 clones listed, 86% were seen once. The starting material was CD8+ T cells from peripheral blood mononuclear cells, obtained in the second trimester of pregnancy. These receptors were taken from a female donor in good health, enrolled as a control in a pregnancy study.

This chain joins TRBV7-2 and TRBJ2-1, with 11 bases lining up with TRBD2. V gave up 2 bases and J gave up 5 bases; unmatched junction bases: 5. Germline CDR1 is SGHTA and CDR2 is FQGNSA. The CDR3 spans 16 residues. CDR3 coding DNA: TGTGCCAGCAGCTTATTGCCTAGCGGGAGGAACAATGAGCAGTTCTTC. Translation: CASSLLPSGRNNEQFF.

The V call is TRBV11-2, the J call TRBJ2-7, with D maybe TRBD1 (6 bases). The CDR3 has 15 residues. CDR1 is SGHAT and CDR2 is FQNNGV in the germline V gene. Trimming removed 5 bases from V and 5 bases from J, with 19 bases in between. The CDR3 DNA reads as TGTGCCAGCAGCCGTACAGGGTCTTCTTGGAACGAGCAGTACTTC. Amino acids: CASSRTGSSWNEQYF.

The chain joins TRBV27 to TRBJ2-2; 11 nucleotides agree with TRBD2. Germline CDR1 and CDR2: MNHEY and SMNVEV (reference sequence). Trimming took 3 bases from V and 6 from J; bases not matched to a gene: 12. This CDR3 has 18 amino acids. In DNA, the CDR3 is TGTGCCAGCAGTTTTAGGGGACTAGCGGACCGGGGGGCCGGGGAGCTGTTTTTT. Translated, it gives CASSFRGLADRGAGELFF.

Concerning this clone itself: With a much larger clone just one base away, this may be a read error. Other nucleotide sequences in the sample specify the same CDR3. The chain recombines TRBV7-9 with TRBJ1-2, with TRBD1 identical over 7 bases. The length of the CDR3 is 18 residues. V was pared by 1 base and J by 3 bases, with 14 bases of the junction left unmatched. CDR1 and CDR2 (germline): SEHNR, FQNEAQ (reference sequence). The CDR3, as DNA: TGTGCCAGCAGCTTAGAGGGACCAGGGGGTAACTGGGACTATGGCTACACCTTC. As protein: CASSLEGPGGNWDYGYTF.

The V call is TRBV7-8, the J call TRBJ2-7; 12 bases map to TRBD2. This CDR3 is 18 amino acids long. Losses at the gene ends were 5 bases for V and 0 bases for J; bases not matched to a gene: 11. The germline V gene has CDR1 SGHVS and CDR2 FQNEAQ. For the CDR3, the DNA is TGTGCCAGCAGCCCCCGACTAGCGGGAGAGGAACCCTCCTACGAGCAGTACTTC. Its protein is CASSPRLAGEEPSYEQYF.

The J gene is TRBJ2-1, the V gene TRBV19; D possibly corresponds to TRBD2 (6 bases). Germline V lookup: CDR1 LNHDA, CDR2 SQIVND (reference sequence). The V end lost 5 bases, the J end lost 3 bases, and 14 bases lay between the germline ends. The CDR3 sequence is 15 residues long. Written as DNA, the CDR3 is TGTGCCAGTAGTGTCGGGACTGGGGACTACAATGAGCAGTTCTTC. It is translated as CASSVGTGDYNEQFF.

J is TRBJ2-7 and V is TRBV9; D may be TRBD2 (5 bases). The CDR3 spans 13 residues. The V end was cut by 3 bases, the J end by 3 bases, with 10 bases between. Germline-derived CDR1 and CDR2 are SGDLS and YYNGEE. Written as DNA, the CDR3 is TGTGCCAGCAGCGCCTCGGACTTCTACGAGCAGTACTTC. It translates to CASSASDFYEQYF.

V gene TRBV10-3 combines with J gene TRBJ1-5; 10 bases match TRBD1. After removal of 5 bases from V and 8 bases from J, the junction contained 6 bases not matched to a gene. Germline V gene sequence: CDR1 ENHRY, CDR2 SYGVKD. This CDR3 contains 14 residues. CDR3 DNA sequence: TGTGCCATCAGTAACCCGGGACAGGGGAAGCCCCAGCATTTT. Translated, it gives CAISNPGQGKPQHF.

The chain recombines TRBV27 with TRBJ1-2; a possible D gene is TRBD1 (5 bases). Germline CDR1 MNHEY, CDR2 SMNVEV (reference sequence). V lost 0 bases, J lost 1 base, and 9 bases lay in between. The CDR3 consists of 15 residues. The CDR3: CASSLSPGGNYGYTF. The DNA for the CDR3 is TGTGCCAGCAGTTTATCTCCGGGGGGTAACTATGGCTACACCTTC.

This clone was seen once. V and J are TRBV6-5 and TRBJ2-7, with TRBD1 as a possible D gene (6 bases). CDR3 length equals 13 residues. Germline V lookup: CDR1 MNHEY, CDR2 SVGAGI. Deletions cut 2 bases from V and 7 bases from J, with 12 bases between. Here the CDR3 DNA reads TGTGCCAGCAGTTACACAGGGCCTAAGGAGCAGTACTTC. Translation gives CASSYTGPKEQYF.

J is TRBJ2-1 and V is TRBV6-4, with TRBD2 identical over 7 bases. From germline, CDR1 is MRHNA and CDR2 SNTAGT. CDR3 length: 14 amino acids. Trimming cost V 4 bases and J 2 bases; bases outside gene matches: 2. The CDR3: CASSAGGAYNEQFF. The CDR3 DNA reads TGTGCCAGCAGTGCGGGAGGAGCCTACAATGAGCAGTTCTTC.

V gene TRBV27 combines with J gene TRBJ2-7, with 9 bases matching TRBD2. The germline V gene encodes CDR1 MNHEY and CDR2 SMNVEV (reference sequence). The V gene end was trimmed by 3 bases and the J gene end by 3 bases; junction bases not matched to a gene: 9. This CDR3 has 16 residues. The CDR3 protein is CASSFRASGALYEQYF. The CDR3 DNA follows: TGTGCCAGCAGTTTTCGGGCTAGCGGGGCTCTCTACGAGCAGTACTTC.

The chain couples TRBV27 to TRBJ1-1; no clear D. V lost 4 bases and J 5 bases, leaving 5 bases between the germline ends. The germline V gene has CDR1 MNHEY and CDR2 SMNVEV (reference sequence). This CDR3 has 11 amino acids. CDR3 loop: CASSSRTEAFF. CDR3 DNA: TGTGCCAGCAGTTCGAGGACTGAAGCTTTCTTT.

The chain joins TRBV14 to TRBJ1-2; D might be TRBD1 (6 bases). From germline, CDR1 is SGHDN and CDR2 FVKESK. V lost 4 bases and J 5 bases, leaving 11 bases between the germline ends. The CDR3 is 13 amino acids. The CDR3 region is CASSPGQTYGYTF. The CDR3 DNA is TGTGCCAGCAGCCCCGGACAGACATATGGCTACACCTTC.

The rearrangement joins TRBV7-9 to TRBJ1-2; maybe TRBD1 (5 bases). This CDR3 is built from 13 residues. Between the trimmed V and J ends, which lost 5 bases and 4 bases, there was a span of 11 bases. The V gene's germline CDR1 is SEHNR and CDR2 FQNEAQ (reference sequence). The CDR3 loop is CASSATVFYGYTF. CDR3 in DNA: TGTGCCAGCAGCGCGACAGTCTTCTATGGCTACACCTTC.

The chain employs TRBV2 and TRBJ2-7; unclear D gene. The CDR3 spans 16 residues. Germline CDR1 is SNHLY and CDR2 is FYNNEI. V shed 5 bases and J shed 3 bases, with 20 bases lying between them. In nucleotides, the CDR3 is TGTGCCAGCAGTACAATCGTATCCACCCTCCTCTACGAGCAGTACTTC. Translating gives CASSTIVSTLLYEQYF.